In its sample, the clone carrying this T cell receptor beta chain was seen a few times. The antigen is undetermined. The data are from a study of shared clonotypes between healthy human individuals. Overall study results and limits: Clonotypes which were not shared had lower generation probabilities than clonotypes that all four donors shared.

Trimming removed 3 bases at V and 6 bases at J, with 9 bases between. CDR1 and CDR2 from the germline V gene are SEHNR and FQNEAQ (reference sequence). The CDR3 is 14 amino acids. Clones were read by immunoSEQ multiplex PCR, and TCRdb kept only the in-frame ones, dropping some. The sample carries 2,500,000 or so clones, around 94% recorded once. The V gene is TRBV7-9, the J gene TRBJ1-6; D may be TRBD1 (6 bases). The TCR was taken from a man between 18 and 35 years old in good health. Sequencing input: naive CD4+ T cells sorted from blood. As for subset: CD45RA+ positively selected. CDR3 amino acids: CASSFGQTNSPLHF. The DNA of the CDR3 is TGTGCCAGCAGCTTTGGACAGACTAATTCACCCCTCCACTTT.